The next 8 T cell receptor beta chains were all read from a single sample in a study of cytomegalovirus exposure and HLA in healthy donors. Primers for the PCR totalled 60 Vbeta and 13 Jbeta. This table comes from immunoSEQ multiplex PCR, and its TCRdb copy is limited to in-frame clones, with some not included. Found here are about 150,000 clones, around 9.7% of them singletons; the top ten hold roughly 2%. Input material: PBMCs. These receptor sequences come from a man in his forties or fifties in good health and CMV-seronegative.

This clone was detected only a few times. The CDR3: CASSLGAVQETQYF. The CDR3 DNA follows: TGCGCCAGCAGCTTGGGGGCAGTACAAGAGACCCAGTACTTC. This chain uses TRBV5-1 with TRBJ2-5; D remains unclear. Germline V lookup: CDR1 SGHRS, CDR2 YFSETQ. V was shortened by 0 bases and J by 2 bases, with 8 bases between the two germline ends. The CDR3 sequence is 14 residues long.

The CDR3 protein is CASSPGGLAGVTGELFF. The CDR3 DNA reads as TGTGCCAGCAGCCCCGGAGGGCTAGCGGGAGTTACCGGGGAGCTGTTTTTT. This rearrangement joins TRBV7-2 to TRBJ2-2, with 10 bases that match TRBD2. Germline V gene data show CDR1 as SGHTA and CDR2 as FQGNSA. This CDR3 is built from 17 residues. V was clipped by 5 bases and J by 5 bases; unmatched bases: 11.

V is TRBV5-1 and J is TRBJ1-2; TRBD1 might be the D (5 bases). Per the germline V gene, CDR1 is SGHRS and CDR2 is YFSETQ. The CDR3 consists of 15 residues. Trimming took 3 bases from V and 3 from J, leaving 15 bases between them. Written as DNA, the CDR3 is TGCGCCAGCAGCTCGGGCCCGGGGGAGGACTATGGCTACACCTTC. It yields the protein CASSSGPGEDYGYTF. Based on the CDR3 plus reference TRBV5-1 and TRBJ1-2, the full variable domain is KAGVTQTPRYLIKTRGQQVTLSCSPISGHRSVSWYQQTPGQGLQFLFEYFSETQRNKGNFPGRFSGRQFSNSRSEMNVSTLELGDSALYLCASSSGPGEDYGYTFGSGTRLTVV.

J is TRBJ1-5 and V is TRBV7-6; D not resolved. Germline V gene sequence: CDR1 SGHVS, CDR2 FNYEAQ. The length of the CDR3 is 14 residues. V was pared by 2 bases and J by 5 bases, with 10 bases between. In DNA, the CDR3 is TGTGCCAGCAGCTTACTGGCGGGCGATCAGCCCCAGCATTTT. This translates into CASSLLAGDQPQHF.

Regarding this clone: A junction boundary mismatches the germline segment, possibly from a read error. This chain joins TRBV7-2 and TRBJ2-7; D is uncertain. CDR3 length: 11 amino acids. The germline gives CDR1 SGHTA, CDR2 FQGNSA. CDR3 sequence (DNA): TGTGCCAGCAGCTTAGTGGTACAGCAGGTCTTC. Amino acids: CASSLVVQQVF.

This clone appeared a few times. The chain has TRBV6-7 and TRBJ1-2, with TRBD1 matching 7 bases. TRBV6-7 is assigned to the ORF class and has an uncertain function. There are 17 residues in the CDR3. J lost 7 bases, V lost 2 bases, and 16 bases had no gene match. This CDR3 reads CASSYKGAGKIVAGYTF. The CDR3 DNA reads TGTGCCAGCAGTTACAAGGGGGCGGGGAAGATTGTAGCTGGCTACACCTTC.

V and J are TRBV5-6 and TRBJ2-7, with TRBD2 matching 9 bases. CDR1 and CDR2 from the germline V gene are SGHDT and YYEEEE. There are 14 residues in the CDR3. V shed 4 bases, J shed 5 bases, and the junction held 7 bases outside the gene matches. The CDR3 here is CASSPTGLAHEQYF. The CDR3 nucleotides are TGTGCCAGCAGCCCCACGGGACTAGCCCACGAGCAGTACTTC.

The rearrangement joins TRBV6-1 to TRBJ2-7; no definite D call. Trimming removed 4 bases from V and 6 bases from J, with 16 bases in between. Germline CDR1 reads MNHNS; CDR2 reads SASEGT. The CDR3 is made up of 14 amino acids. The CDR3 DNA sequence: TGTGCCAGCAGTGTTACGGGTCTCGCGGCCGAGCAGTACTTC. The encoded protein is CASSVTGLAAEQYF.